The source of this T cell receptor (beta chain) is a study of blood T cell repertoires in COVID-19. This CDR3 is 15 amino acids long. Trimming pared 0 bases from V and 0 bases from J, leaving 9 bases between. The germline V gene encodes CDR1 SGDLS and CDR2 YYNGEE. Sequencing was performed with immunoSEQ multiplex PCR; in TCRdb, only in-frame clones are kept and a portion is missing. The sample records about 120,000 clones, roughly 87% being singletons. The gene calls are TRBV9 and TRBJ1-2; D gene unclear. The sequence derives from an elderly man with acute or convalescent COVID-19. The sample consisted of peripheral blood. The CDR3, as DNA: TGTGCCAGCAGCGTAGCCGGGGAAGCTAACTATGGCTACACCTTC. Amino acids: CASSVAGEANYGYTF.